These 20 T cell receptor beta chains were sequenced from one sample in a study of vaccination and CD4 T cells after COVID-19. Sequencing of DNA taken from cultured CD4+ T cells relied on the Oncomine TCR Beta short-read assay. TCRdb reanalysed the PCR reads using MiXCR and keeps one entry per CDR3 protein. The table includes 20,000 to 25,000 distinct CDR3 sequences, around 39% detected once. Antigens of these TCRs are unknown. Sample treatment: approximately 10-day PBMC culture with coronavirus spike peptide pools or control peptides (ViraFEST assay). Sequenced here: CD4+ T cells from blood, cultured in vitro, sampled before SARS-CoV-2 vaccination. These receptors all stem from a human donor who received a COVID-19 vaccine.

This clonotype appeared a few times. The CDR3, as DNA: TGTGCCAGCAGTCCACTGACAGGGGGACTGGCTGAAGCTTTCTTT. Encoded protein: CASSPLTGGLAEAFF. V and J are TRBV12-3 or TRBV12-4 and TRBJ1-1, with 9 bases aligning to TRBD1. V shed 5 bases and J 6 bases; nucleotides not matched to a gene: 10. The CDR3 runs to 15 residues.

This clonotype has just a few counts. This chain links TRBV2 with TRBJ2-7; the D is unclear. There are 12 residues in the CDR3. The V and J ends lost 3 bases and 2 bases respectively, with 5 bases between them. Germline V CDR1 and CDR2: SNHLY, FYNNEI. The CDR3 protein is CASSDSTYEQYF. The CDR3 region has the DNA TGTGCCAGCAGTGACTCGACCTACGAGCAGTACTTC.

The V gene is TRBV7-2, the J gene TRBJ2-7; D perhaps matches TRBD1 (6 bases). The V gene's germline CDR1 is SGHTA and CDR2 FQGNSA. CDR3 length equals 14 residues. Trimming took off 1 base at V and 3 bases at J, with 10 bases between the two ends. CDR3 region: CASSLDQGSYEQYF. CDR3 nucleotides: TGTGCCAGCAGCTTAGATCAGGGGAGCTACGAGCAGTACTTC.

The V gene is TRBV19, the J gene TRBJ1-1; 8 nucleotides align to TRBD1. This CDR3 is 14 amino acids long. The trim removed 5 bases at V and 1 base at J, leaving 3 bases unmatched. CDR1 is LNHDA, CDR2 SQIVND, per germline (reference sequence). The CDR3 DNA is TGTGCCAGTAGTCTGACAGGGGAGAACACTGAAGCTTTCTTT. Protein product: CASSLTGENTEAFF. The full variable domain, completed using reference TRBV19 and TRBJ1-1, is DGGITQSPKYLFRKEGQNVTLSCEQNLNHDAMYWYRQDPGQGLRLIYYSQIVNDFQKGDIAEGYSVSREKKESFPLTVTSAQKNPTAFYLCASSLTGENTEAFFGQGTRLTVV.

This chain joins TRBV7-9 and TRBJ1-3, with a possible D match to TRBD1 (5 bases). V gave up 5 bases and J gave up 3 bases, with 17 bases separating them. The CDR3 contains 16 residues. Germline V gene lookup returns CDR1 SEHNR and CDR2 FQNEAQ (reference sequence). The DNA for the CDR3 is TGTGCCAGCAGCCGATACACCGGGGACGGTGGAAACACCATATATTTT. Its translation is CASSRYTGDGGNTIYF.

This chain links TRBV5-6 with TRBJ2-7; TRBD1 aligns across 10 bases. V trimming: 4 bases; J trimming: 6 bases; junction bases outside the gene matches: 10. Per germline, CDR1 SGHDT and CDR2 YYEEEE. The CDR3 has 15 amino acids. The CDR3 loop is CASSLAGTGVSEQYF. CDR3 nucleotide sequence: TGTGCCAGCAGCCTCGCCGGGACAGGGGTCTCCGAGCAGTACTTC.

The chain has TRBV5-1 and TRBJ1-1; TRBD1 matches at 7 bases. V was clipped by 2 bases and J by 5 bases; unmatched bases: 9. There are 15 residues in the CDR3. Germline-derived CDR1 and CDR2 are SGHRS and YFSETQ. In DNA, the CDR3 is TGCGCCAGCAGCTTATCTCGACAGGGAGGGACTGAAGCTTTCTTT. Translating gives CASSLSRQGGTEAFF.

In this sample, this clonotype turned up a few times. The chain links TRBV30 to TRBJ2-3, with TRBD2 matching 8 bases. Germline V lookup: CDR1 GTSNPN, CDR2 SVGIG (reference sequence). With 0 bases clipped from V and 3 bases from J, the junction kept 20 bases outside the gene matches. The CDR3 totals 20 residues. This CDR3 reads CAWSVKGRGGTHLRTDTQYF. Written as DNA, the CDR3 is TGTGCCTGGAGTGTGAAGGGACGGGGGGGCACTCATTTAAGGACAGATACGCAGTATTTT.

The genes are TRBV7-8 and TRBJ1-1; no firm D call. The V and J ends lost 5 bases and 1 base respectively, with 17 bases between them. The CDR3 extends over 16 amino acids. The germline V gene encodes CDR1 SGHVS and CDR2 FQNEAQ. CDR3 loop: CASSPRPTERNTEAFF. For the CDR3, the DNA is TGTGCCAGCAGCCCCCGCCCGACGGAGCGGAACACTGAAGCTTTCTTT. The full variable domain, its missing parts supplied by reference TRBV7-8 and TRBJ1-1, is GAGVSQSPRYKVAKRGQDVALRCDPISGHVSLFWYQQALGQGPEFLTYFQNEAQLDKSGLPSDRFFAERPEGSVSTLKIQRTQQEDSAVYLCASSPRPTERNTEAFFGQGTRLTVV.

The chain couples TRBV28 to TRBJ2-3, with TRBD2 matching over 8 bases. This CDR3 is built from 17 residues. The V and J ends lost 2 bases and 1 base, in that order; junction bases with no gene match: 8. Looked up from germline, CDR1 is MDHEN and CDR2 is SYDVKM. CDR3 sequence: CASSLPSISGGTDTQYF. The DNA of the CDR3 is TGTGCCAGCAGTTTACCATCGATTAGCGGGGGCACAGATACGCAGTATTTT.

This clonotype was counted between two and nine times. The chain combines TRBV6-5 with TRBJ1-5; 7 bases are a match to TRBD1. The CDR3 is 17 residues long. V shed 1 base and J 0 bases; nucleotides not matched to a gene: 6. Germline V gene data show CDR1 as MNHEY and CDR2 as SVGAGI. DNA of the CDR3: TGTGCCAGCAGTTACTTCCCCGGGACAGATAGCAATCAGCCCCAGCATTTT. Translated: CASSYFPGTDSNQPQHF.

The rearrangement links TRBV7-2 to TRBJ1-1; 7 bases are a match to TRBD1. CDR1 SGHTA and CDR2 FQGNSA come from the germline V gene. CDR3 length: 18 amino acids. Trimming cost V 5 bases and J 5 bases; bases outside gene matches: 20. The CDR3 DNA reads as TGTGCCAGCAGCCCCCCAGGCCAGGGGGGACGAGGCGAGACTGAAGCTTTCTTT. Encoded protein: CASSPPGQGGRGETEAFF.

The chain joins TRBV11-3 to TRBJ2-3, with D possibly TRBD2 on 5 matching bases. V lost 1 base, J lost 0 bases, and 11 bases lay in between. There are 16 residues in the CDR3. The germline gives CDR1 SGHNT, CDR2 YENEEA. Here the CDR3 reads CASSLGGLASTDTQYF. The DNA of the CDR3 is TGTGCCAGCAGCTTAGGGGGATTAGCGAGCACAGATACGCAGTATTTT.

This clonotype has a handful of counts. The chain is built from TRBV6-1 and TRBJ1-6; D is unclear. The CDR3 contains 16 residues. The ends were cut back, 1 base at V and 6 bases at J, with 13 bases in the middle. Germline V CDR1 and CDR2: MNHNS, SASEGT. The CDR3 here is CASSEVFRESNSPLHF. In DNA, the CDR3 is TGTGCCAGCAGTGAAGTCTTTAGGGAGAGTAATTCACCCCTCCACTTT.

The chain employs TRBV2 and TRBJ1-5; D is ambiguous. The germline gives CDR1 SNHLY, CDR2 FYNNEI. The CDR3 extends over 13 amino acids. V lost 4 bases and J 4 bases, leaving 8 bases between the germline ends. The CDR3 loop reads CASSVGINQPQHF. DNA for the CDR3: TGTGCCAGCAGTGTAGGGATTAATCAGCCCCAGCATTTT. Filled out from reference TRBV2 and TRBJ1-5, the complete variable domain reads EPEVTQTPSHQVTQMGQEVILRCVPISNHLYFYWYRQILGQKVEFLVSFYNNEISEKSEIFDDQFSVERPDGSNFTLKIRSTKLEDSAMYFCASSVGINQPQHFGDGTRLSIL.

This clonotype was seen only a few times. The chain combines TRBV6-1 with TRBJ2-2; tentatively, D is TRBD1 (5 bases). This CDR3 region has 17 residues. With 3 bases removed from V and 1 base from J, the gap between germline ends came to 15 bases. The germline V gene has CDR1 MNHNS and CDR2 SASEGT. CDR3 nucleotide sequence: TGTGCCAGCAGTGAGACCAGGGTGGTTGGGAACACCGGGGAGCTGTTTTTT. Translating gives CASSETRVVGNTGELFF.

This clonotype was detected only a few times. The chain carries TRBV7-2 and TRBJ2-5; 11 bases fit TRBD2. The V and J ends lost 3 bases and 5 bases, in that order; junction bases with no gene match: 5. Per the germline V gene, CDR1 is SGHTA and CDR2 is FQGNSA. The CDR3 length is 15 residues. CDR3 DNA: TGTGCCAGCAGCTTGACTAGCGGGGATCTGGAGACCCAGTACTTC. Translation: CASSLTSGDLETQYF.

The chain has TRBV6-1 and TRBJ2-1; the match to TRBD2 covers 7 bases. Trimming cost V 6 bases and J 10 bases; bases outside gene matches: 15. Per the germline V gene, CDR1 is MNHNS and CDR2 is SASEGT. This CDR3 contains 15 residues. The CDR3 DNA sequence: TGTGCCAGCAGAACCGGGACTACTTACCTTTGGGAGCAGTTCTTC. Its protein is CASRTGTTYLWEQFF.

The gene calls are TRBV7-9 and TRBJ1-2; 10 nucleotides match TRBD1. The junction had 5 bases not matched to a gene; V was cut back by 5 bases and J by 5 bases. CDR1 SEHNR and CDR2 FQNEAQ come from the germline V gene (reference sequence). This CDR3 contains 14 residues. The CDR3 DNA reads as TGTGCCAGCAGCGGGACAGGGGCCGGGTATGGCTACACCTTC. Translated, it gives CASSGTGAGYGYTF. The variable domain in full, with the rest retrieved from reference TRBV7-9 and TRBJ1-2, is DTGVSQNPRHKITKRGQNVTFRCDPISEHNRLYWYRQTLGQGPEFLTYFQNEAQLEKSRLLSDRFSAERPKGSFSTLEIQRTEQGDSAMYLCASSGTGAGYGYTFGSGTRLTVV.

In its sample, this clonotype ranks as hyperexpanded (1% or more). This chain joins TRBV25-1 and TRBJ2-5; D may be TRBD1 or TRBD2 (6 bases each). The germline V gene has CDR1 MGHDK and CDR2 SYGVNS. Trimming stripped 2 bases from V and 4 bases from J, with 14 bases between. There are 15 residues in the CDR3. CDR3 nucleotides: TGTGCCAGCAGTGAACCGAGGGGGGCAGGAGAGACCCAGTACTTC. Protein product: CASSEPRGAGETQYF. Full variable domain (remainder filled in from reference TRBV25-1 and TRBJ2-5): EADIYQTPRYLVIGTGKKITLECSQTMGHDKMYWYQQDPGMELHLIHYSYGVNSTEKGDLSSESTVSRIRTEHFPLTLESARPSHTSQYLCASSEPRGAGETQYFGPGTRLLVL.